This paragraph covers one TCR beta chain sequence. Sequencing used immunoSEQ multiplex PCR; TCRdb keeps in-frame clones, though not all of them. This sample has about 80,000 clones, with around nine tenths found just once. This sample is part of a study of OX40 agonist ivuxolimab in advanced cancers. CDR1 and CDR2 from the germline V gene are SGHDT and YYEEEE. This CDR3 contains 11 residues. Trimming removed 5 bases at V and 8 bases at J, with 10 bases between. Sequencing used CD4+ or CD8+ T cells sorted from blood, obtained in a trial of the OX40 agonist ivuxolimab. This sequence originates from an adult with an advanced solid tumor such as melanoma, head and neck, liver or kidney cancer. This chain joins TRBV5-6 and TRBJ1-1, with unresolved D. The CDR3 DNA reads TGTGCCAGCAGTTCCCGGGCCGAAGCTTTCTTT. Translation: CASSSRAEAFF.